The 21 T cell receptor beta chains below all came from one sample that was sequenced in a study of shared clonotypes between healthy human individuals. Sequencing used immunoSEQ multiplex PCR; TCRdb keeps in-frame clones, though not all of them. Among some 2,100,000 clones listed, 90% to 95% were seen once. CD45RO-negative cells were positively selected for CCR7, leaving out terminally differentiated effector memory CD45RA+ cells. Sequenced: naive CD8+ T cells from PBMCs. The receptors were gathered from a man aged 18 to 30 in good health. Some clones in this sample may be carry-over from other donors' samples.

This rearrangement joins TRBV19 to TRBJ1-2; 7 bases agree with TRBD1. The J segment lost 3 bases and the V segment lost 3 bases, leaving 10 bases of the junction unmatched. From germline, CDR1 is LNHDA and CDR2 SQIVND (reference sequence). The CDR3 covers 16 residues. CDR3 amino acids: CASSIGTDTAYYGYTF. The DNA for the CDR3 is TGTGCCAGTAGTATCGGGACAGATACGGCGTACTATGGCTACACCTTC.

The chain is built from TRBV28 and TRBJ1-1; D is unresolved. Germline loops: CDR1 MDHEN, CDR2 SYDVKM. This CDR3 region has 14 residues. Trimming took 4 bases from V and 0 from J, leaving 9 bases between them. The CDR3, as DNA: TGTGCCAGCAGTTCTGATGACATGAACACTGAAGCTTTCTTT. Its translation: CASSSDDMNTEAFF.

This sequence joins TRBV7-8 and TRBJ1-2; no clear D gene. V dropped 4 bases and J dropped 5 bases, with 20 bases sitting between them. The CDR3 runs to 16 residues. Germline V gene lookup returns CDR1 SGHVS and CDR2 FQNEAQ. In DNA, the CDR3 is TGTGCCAGCAGCTATTTAAAGACCGACCGTTGGTATGGCTACACCTTC. Residues: CASSYLKTDRWYGYTF.

This clone has a handful of counts. CDR3 sequence reads: CASIADRGWLAFF. The CDR3 region has the DNA TGTGCCAGTATTGCGGACAGGGGATGGCTAGCTTTCTTT. The V call is TRBV19, the J call TRBJ1-1; 9 positions match TRBD1. Germline V gene lookup returns CDR1 LNHDA and CDR2 SQIVND (reference sequence). The CDR3 sequence is 13 residues long. V lost 7 bases to trimming and J lost 10 bases; unmatched junction nucleotides: 10.

DNA of the CDR3: TGCAGCGTTGATATGAACCGGGACAGATCGAACGAGCAGTACTTC. Translated: CSVDMNRDRSNEQYF. The genes are TRBV29-1 and TRBJ2-7, with TRBD1 identical over 7 bases. V was clipped by 3 bases and J by 5 bases; unmatched bases: 13. Germline CDR1 and CDR2: SQVTM and ANQGSEA. This CDR3 contains 15 residues.

The chain joins TRBV2 to TRBJ2-3; 7 bases fit TRBD2. Trimming removed 8 bases from V and 2 bases from J; junction bases left unmatched: 10. Germline loops: CDR1 SNHLY, CDR2 FYNNEI. The CDR3 is made up of 15 amino acids. CDR3 sequence: CASSQGGRVTDTQYF. In DNA form, the CDR3 reads TGTGCCAGCTCCCAGGGAGGGCGGGTCACAGATACGCAGTATTTT.

J is TRBJ1-1 and V is TRBV7-8, with TRBD1 matching 9 bases. Germline V lookup: CDR1 SGHVS, CDR2 FQNEAQ. The junction had 4 bases not matched to a gene; V was cut back by 5 bases and J by 3 bases. This CDR3 is built from 14 residues. The CDR3 bases are TGTGCCAGCAGCACCCGGGACAGGGACACTGAAGCTTTCTTT. It is translated as CASSTRDRDTEAFF.

The V call is TRBV2, the J call TRBJ1-1; perhaps TRBD1 as D (6 bases). V was shortened by 8 bases and J by 1 base, with 8 bases between the two germline ends. The germline V gene has CDR1 SNHLY and CDR2 FYNNEI. This CDR3 region has 12 residues. CDR3 in amino acids: CASLRGNTEAFF. DNA for the CDR3: TGTGCCAGCCTCAGGGGGAACACTGAAGCTTTCTTT.

CDR3 sequence reads: CASSQGSGGSSREQYF. CDR3 bases: TGCGCCAGCAGCCAAGGATCTGGCGGGAGCTCGCGCGAGCAGTACTTC. This chain joins TRBV4-3 and TRBJ2-7; 7 nucleotides agree with TRBD2. This CDR3 comprises 16 residues. After removal of 1 base from V and 6 bases from J, the junction contained 12 bases not matched to a gene. The germline V gene has CDR1 LGHNA and CDR2 YSLEER.

The chain couples TRBV19 to TRBJ2-1; D remains ambiguous. Trimming left V 10 bases short and J 3 bases short, with 19 bases between. From germline, CDR1 is LNHDA and CDR2 SQIVND (reference sequence). The CDR3 is 15 residues long. CDR3 residues: CATLPSGQLYNEQFF. CDR3 DNA: TGTGCCACTTTACCTTCGGGCCAACTCTACAATGAGCAGTTCTTC.

This clone was picked up a small number of times. Other DNA variants within this sample encode the same CDR3. The rearrangement joins TRBV7-9 to TRBJ1-5; D not certain. The V end lost 8 bases, the J end lost 4 bases, and 9 bases lay between the germline ends. The CDR3 has 12 amino acids. Germline loops: CDR1 SEHNR, CDR2 FQNEAQ (reference sequence). The CDR3 sequence is CASGTGNQPQHF. The CDR3 nucleotides are TGTGCCAGCGGCACGGGGAATCAGCCCCAGCATTTT.

The chain joins TRBV6-4 to TRBJ2-7; D is possibly TRBD1 or TRBD2 (5 bases each). The CDR3 length is 14 residues. Per germline, CDR1 MRHNA and CDR2 SNTAGT. V gave up 6 bases and J gave up 1 base, with 13 bases separating them. The CDR3 sequence is CASSPGPGSYEQYF. For the CDR3, the DNA is TGTGCCAGCAGCCCGGGACCGGGGTCCTACGAGCAGTACTTC.

This chain uses TRBV10-1 with TRBJ2-5; 10 nucleotides line up with TRBD2. V lost 9 bases to trimming and J lost 4 bases; unmatched junction nucleotides: 8. CDR1 is WNHNN, CDR2 SYGVQD, per germline (reference sequence). There are 14 residues in the CDR3. The chain's CDR3 is CARWSGRAPETQYF. For the CDR3, the DNA is TGCGCCAGGTGGAGCGGGAGGGCCCCAGAGACCCAGTACTTC.

CDR3: CASSLLRPLSTDTQYF. CDR3 sequence (DNA): TGTGCCAGCAGTTTATTACGGCCCCTTTCGACAGATACGCAGTATTTT. The chain links TRBV27 to TRBJ2-3, with D uncertain. Trimming removed 1 base at V and 3 bases at J, with 14 bases between. CDR1 and CDR2 (germline): MNHEY, SMNVEV (reference sequence). There are 16 residues in the CDR3.

The rearrangement links TRBV6-1 to TRBJ1-2; D perhaps matches TRBD1 (5 bases). The ends were cut back, 6 bases at V and 4 bases at J, with 15 bases in the middle. Germline V gene data show CDR1 as MNHNS and CDR2 as SASEGT. The CDR3 has 14 residues. The DNA for the CDR3 is TGTGCCAGCAGAGACCCAGGGACCCTCTATGGCTACACCTTC. As protein: CASRDPGTLYGYTF.

This chain uses TRBV7-9 with TRBJ2-2, with D possibly called TRBD1 or TRBD2 (5 bases each). The germline V and J ends were trimmed by 1 base and 4 bases, with 10 bases remaining between them. There are 15 residues in the CDR3. Germline CDR1 is SEHNR and CDR2 is FQNEAQ (reference sequence). This chain's CDR3 is CASSLGGRGTGELFF. DNA of the CDR3: TGTGCCAGCAGCTTAGGGGGGAGAGGCACCGGGGAGCTGTTTTTT.

This clone turned up a few times. CDR3 in amino acids: CASSPGGLGYEQYF. The DNA of the CDR3 is TGTGCCAGCAGCCCCGGGGGGCTGGGCTACGAGCAGTACTTC. The J gene is TRBJ2-7, the V gene TRBV9; TRBD2 is a possible D gene (7 bases). This CDR3 comprises 14 residues. The germline gives CDR1 SGDLS, CDR2 YYNGEE. V was pared by 4 bases and J by 3 bases, with 14 bases between.

This chain connects TRBV5-1 to TRBJ2-1, with 8 positions matching TRBD2. V was clipped by 7 bases and J by 9 bases; unmatched bases: 15. This CDR3 is built from 15 residues. The germline V gene has CDR1 SGHRS and CDR2 YFSETQ. CDR3 DNA sequence: TGCGCCAGCCGTACTAGCGGAAGGGCTGGGGGTGAGCAGTTCTTC. It yields the protein CASRTSGRAGGEQFF.

The chain joins TRBV30 to TRBJ2-1; unclear D gene. The germline V gene encodes CDR1 GTSNPN and CDR2 SVGIG (reference sequence). V lost 1 base, J lost 6 bases, and 13 bases lay in between. The CDR3 runs to 14 residues. CDR3 sequence: CAWSARLPANEQFF. Here the CDR3 DNA reads TGTGCCTGGAGTGCGCGACTCCCGGCCAATGAGCAGTTCTTC.

This chain uses TRBV9 with TRBJ2-1; D is possibly TRBD2 (6 bases). Per the germline V gene, CDR1 is SGDLS and CDR2 is YYNGEE. The CDR3 has 14 amino acids. Trimming left V 4 bases short and J 4 bases short, with 12 bases between. The CDR3 loop reads CASSTVGGYNEQFF. CDR3 DNA sequence: TGTGCCAGCAGCACCGTCGGGGGTTACAATGAGCAGTTCTTC.

The genes are TRBV5-1 and TRBJ2-1, with D maybe TRBD1 (6 bases). V lost 5 bases and J lost 4, with 19 bases in between. The CDR3 is 16 residues long. Germline V gene lookup returns CDR1 SGHRS and CDR2 YFSETQ. The CDR3 nucleotides are TGCGCCAGCAGGCGACGACCGGGACAAATATACAATGAGCAGTTCTTC. Protein: CASRRRPGQIYNEQFF.